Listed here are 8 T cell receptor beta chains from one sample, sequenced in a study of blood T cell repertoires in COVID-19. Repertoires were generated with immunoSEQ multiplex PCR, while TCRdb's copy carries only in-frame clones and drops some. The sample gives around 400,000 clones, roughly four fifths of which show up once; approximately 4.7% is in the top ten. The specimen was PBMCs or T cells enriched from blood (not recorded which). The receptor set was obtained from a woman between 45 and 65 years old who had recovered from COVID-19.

CDR3: CASSQDRRMNTEAFF. The DNA of the CDR3 is TGTGCCAGCAGCCAAGACAGGAGGATGAACACTGAAGCTTTCTTT. This chain uses TRBV7-2 with TRBJ1-1, with D possibly TRBD1 on 6 matching bases. With 5 bases removed from V and 0 bases from J, the gap between germline ends came to 13 bases. The CDR3 contains 15 residues. The germline gives CDR1 SGHTA, CDR2 FQGNSA.

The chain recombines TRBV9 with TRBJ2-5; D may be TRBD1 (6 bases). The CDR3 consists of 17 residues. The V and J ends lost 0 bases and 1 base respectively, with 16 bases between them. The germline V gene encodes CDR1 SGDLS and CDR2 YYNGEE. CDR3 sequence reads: CASSVASGHVGQETQYF. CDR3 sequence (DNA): TGTGCCAGCAGCGTAGCTTCGGGACATGTTGGCCAAGAGACCCAGTACTTC. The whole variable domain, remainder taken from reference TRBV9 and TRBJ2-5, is DSGVTQTPKHLITATGQRVTLRCSPRSGDLSVYWYQQSLDQGLQFLIQYYNGEERAKGNILERFSAQQFPDLHSELNLSSLELGDSALYFCASSVASGHVGQETQYFGPGTRLLVL.

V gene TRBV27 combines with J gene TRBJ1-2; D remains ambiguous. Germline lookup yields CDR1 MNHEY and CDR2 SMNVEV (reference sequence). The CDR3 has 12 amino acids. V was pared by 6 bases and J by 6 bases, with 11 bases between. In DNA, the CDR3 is TGTGCCAGCAGGGGCACAACTCATGGCTACACCTTC. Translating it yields CASRGTTHGYTF.

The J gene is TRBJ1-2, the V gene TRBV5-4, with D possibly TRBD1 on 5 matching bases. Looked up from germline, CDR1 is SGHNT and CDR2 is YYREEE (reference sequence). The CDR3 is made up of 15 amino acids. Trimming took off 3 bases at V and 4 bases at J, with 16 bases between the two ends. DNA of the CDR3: TGTGCCAGCAGCTCAGAACTACAGGCGTCCTATGGCTACACCTTC. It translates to CASSSELQASYGYTF.

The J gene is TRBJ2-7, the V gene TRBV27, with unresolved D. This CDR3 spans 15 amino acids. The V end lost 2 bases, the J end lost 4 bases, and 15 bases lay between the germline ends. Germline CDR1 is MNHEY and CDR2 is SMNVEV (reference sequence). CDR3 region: CASSLKVGRMYEQYF. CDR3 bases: TGTGCCAGCAGTTTAAAGGTGGGCAGGATGTACGAGCAGTACTTC.

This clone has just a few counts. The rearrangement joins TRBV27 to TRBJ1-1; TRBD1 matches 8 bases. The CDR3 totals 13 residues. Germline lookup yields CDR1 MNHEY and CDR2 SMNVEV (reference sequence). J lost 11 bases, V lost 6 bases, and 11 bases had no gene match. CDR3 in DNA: TGTGCCAGCAGGCTTTCCAGGACAGGGAGGGCTTTCTTT. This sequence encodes CASRLSRTGRAFF.

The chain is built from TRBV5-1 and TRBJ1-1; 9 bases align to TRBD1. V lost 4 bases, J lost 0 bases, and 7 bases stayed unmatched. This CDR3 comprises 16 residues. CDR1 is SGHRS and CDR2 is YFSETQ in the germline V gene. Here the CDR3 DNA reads TGCGCCAGCAGCAGGTACAGGGGGCAGGTGAACACTGAAGCTTTCTTT. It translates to CASSRYRGQVNTEAFF.

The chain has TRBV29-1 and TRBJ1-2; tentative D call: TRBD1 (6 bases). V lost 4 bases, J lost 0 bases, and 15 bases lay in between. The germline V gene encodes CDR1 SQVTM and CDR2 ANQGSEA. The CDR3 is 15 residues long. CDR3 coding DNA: TGCAGCGTTGGCGCCGGGACACTAGCTAACTATGGCTACACCTTC. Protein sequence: CSVGAGTLANYGYTF.